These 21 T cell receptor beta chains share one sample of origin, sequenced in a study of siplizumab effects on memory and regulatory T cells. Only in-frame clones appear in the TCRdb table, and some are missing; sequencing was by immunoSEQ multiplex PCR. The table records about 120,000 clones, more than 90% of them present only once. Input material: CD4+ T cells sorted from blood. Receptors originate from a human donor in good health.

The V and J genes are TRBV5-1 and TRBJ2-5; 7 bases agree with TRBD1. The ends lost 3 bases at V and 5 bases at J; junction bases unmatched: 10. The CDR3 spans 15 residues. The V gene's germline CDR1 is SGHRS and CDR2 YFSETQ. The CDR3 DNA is TGCGCCAGCAGCTGGACAGGACAGACGAGGGAGACCCAGTACTTC. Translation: CASSWTGQTRETQYF.

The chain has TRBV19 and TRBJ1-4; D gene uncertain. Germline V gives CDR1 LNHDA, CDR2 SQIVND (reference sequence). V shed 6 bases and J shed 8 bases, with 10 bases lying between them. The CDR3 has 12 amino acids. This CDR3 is CASSNSGEKLFF. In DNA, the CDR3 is TGTGCCAGTAGCAACAGTGGCGAAAAACTGTTTTTT.

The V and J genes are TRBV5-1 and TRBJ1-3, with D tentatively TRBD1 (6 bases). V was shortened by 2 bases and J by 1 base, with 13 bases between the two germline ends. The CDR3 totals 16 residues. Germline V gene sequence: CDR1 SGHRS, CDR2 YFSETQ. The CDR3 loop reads CASSFLPGVSGNTIYF. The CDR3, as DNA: TGCGCCAGCAGCTTTCTACCAGGGGTTTCTGGAAACACCATATATTTT. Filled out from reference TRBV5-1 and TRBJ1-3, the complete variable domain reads KAGVTQTPRYLIKTRGQQVTLSCSPISGHRSVSWYQQTPGQGLQFLFEYFSETQRNKGNFPGRFSGRQFSNSRSEMNVSTLELGDSALYLCASSFLPGVSGNTIYFGEGSWLTVV.

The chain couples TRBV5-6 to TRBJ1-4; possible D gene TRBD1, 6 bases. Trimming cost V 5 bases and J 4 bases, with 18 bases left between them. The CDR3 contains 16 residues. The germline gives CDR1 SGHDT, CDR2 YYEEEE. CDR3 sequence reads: CASSQTQGTNNEKLFF. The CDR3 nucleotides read TGTGCCAGCAGTCAGACGCAGGGGACAAATAATGAAAAACTGTTTTTT.

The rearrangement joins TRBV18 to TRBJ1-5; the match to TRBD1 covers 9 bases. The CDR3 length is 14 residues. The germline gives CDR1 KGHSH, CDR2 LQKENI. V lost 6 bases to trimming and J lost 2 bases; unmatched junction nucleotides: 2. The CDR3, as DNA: TGTGCCAGCTCCACAGGGGGCGGCAATCAGCCCCAGCATTTT. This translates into CASSTGGGNQPQHF.

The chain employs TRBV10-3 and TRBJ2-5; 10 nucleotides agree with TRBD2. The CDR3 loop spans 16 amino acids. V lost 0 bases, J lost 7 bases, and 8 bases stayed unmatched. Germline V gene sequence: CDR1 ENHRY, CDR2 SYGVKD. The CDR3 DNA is TGTGCCATCAGTGAGTCGGCTAGCGGGGGCGGCGGGACCCAGTACTTC. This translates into CAISESASGGGGTQYF.

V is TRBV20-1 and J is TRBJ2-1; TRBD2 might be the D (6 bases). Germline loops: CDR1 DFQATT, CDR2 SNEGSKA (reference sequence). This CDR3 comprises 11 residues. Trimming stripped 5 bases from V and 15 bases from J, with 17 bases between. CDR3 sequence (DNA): TGCAGTGCTGGGGACTCCTCGGTGCCGTTCTTC. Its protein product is CSAGDSSVPFF.

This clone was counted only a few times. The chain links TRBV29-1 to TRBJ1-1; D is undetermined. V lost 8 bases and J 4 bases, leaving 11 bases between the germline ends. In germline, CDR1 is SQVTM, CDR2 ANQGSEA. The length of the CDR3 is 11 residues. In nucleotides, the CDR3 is TGCAGCTTTAAGTGGGCCACTGAAGCTTTCTTT. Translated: CSFKWATEAFF.

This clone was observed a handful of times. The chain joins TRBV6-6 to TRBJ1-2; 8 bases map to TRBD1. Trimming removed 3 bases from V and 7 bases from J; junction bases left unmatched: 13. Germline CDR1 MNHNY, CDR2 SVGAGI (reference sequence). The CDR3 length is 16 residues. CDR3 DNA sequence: TGTGCCAGCAGTTATCAGGGGGCAGGGGGCTCGGGTGGCTACACCTTC. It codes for CASSYQGAGGSGGYTF.

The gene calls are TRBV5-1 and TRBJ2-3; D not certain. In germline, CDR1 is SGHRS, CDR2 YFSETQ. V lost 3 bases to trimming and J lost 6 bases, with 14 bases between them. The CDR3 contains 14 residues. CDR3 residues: CASSSLTESDTQYF. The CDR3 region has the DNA TGCGCCAGCAGCTCCCTGACGGAGTCTGATACGCAGTATTTT.

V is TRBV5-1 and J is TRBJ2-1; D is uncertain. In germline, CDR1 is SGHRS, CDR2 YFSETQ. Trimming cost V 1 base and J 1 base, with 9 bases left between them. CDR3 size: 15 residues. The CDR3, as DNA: TGCGCCAGCAGCTTGTTGCGAAAATCCTACAATGAGCAGTTCTTC. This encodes CASSLLRKSYNEQFF.

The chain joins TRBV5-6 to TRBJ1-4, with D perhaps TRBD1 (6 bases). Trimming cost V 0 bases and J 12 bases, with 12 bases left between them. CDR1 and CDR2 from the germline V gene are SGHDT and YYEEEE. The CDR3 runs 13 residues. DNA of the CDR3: TGTGCCAGCAGCTTGGCCTTGGCAGGGGAACTGTTTTTT. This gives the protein CASSLALAGELFF.

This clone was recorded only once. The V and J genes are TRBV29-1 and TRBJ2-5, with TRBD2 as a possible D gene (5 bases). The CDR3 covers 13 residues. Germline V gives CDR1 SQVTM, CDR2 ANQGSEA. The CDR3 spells CILWERMRETQYF. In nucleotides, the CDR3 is TGCATCCTGTGGGAGCGGATGAGAGAGACCCAGTACTTC.

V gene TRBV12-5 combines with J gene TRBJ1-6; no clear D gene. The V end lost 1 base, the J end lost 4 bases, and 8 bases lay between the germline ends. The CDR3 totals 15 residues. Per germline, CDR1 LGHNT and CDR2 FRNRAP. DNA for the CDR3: TGTGCTAGTGGTTTGGGGGAAGCTTATAATTCACCCCTCCACTTT. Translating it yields CASGLGEAYNSPLHF.

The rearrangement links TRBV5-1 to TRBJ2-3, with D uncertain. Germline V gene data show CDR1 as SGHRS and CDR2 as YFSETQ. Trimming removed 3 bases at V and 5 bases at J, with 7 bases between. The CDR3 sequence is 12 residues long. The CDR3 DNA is TGCGCCAGCAGCTATGTGGGAGATACGCAGTATTTT. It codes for CASSYVGDTQYF.

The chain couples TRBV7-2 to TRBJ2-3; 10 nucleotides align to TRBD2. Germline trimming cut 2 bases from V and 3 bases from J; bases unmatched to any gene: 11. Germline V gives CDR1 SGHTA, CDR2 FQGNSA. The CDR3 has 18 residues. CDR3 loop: CASSLKGKGLAFTDTQYF. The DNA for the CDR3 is TGTGCCAGCAGCTTAAAAGGGAAGGGACTAGCGTTTACAGATACGCAGTATTTT.

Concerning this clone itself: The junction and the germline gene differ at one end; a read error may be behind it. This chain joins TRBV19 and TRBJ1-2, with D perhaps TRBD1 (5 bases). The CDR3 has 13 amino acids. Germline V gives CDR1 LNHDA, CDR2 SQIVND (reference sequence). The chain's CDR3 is CASTGDQGYGYTF. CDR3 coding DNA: TGTGCTAGTACTGGGGATCAGGGCTATGGCTACACCTTC.

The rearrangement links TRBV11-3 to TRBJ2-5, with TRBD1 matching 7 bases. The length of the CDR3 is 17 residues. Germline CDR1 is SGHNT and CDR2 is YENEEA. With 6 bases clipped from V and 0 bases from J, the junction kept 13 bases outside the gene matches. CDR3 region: CASSLGGDSQYQETQYF. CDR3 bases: TGTGCCAGCAGTCTAGGTGGGGACAGCCAGTACCAAGAGACCCAGTACTTC.

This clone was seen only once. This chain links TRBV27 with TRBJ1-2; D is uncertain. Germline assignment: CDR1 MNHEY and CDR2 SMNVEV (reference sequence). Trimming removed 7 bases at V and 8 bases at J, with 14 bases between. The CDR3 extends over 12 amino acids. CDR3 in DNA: TGTGCCAGCATGGAATATGGCTCAGGCTACACCTTC. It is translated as CASMEYGSGYTF.

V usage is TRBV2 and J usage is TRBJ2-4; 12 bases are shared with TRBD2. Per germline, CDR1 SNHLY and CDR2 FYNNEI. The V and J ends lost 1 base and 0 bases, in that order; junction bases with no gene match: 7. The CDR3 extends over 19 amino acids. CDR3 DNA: TGTGCCAGCAGTGAAGTGTCTAGCGGGGGGGCCTTAGCCAAAAACATTCAGTACTTC. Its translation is CASSEVSSGGALAKNIQYF.

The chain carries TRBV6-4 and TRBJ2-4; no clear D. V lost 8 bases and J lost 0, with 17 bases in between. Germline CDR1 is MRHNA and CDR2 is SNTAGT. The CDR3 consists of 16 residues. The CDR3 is CASGHDGPLAKNIQYF. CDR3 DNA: TGTGCCAGCGGGCACGATGGGCCGCTAGCCAAAAACATTCAGTACTTC.